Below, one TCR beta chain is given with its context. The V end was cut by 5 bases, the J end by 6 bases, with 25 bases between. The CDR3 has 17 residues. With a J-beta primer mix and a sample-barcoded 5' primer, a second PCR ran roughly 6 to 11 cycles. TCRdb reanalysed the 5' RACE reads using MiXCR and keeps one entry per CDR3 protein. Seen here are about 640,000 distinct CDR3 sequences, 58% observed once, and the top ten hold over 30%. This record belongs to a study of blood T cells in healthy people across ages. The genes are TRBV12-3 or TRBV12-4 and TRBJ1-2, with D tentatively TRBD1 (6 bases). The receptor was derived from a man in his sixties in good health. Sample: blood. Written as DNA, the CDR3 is TGTGCCAGCAGTCCCGAGGCCGGACAGCGACCTTGGGATGGCTACACCTTC. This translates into CASSPEAGQRPWDGYTF.